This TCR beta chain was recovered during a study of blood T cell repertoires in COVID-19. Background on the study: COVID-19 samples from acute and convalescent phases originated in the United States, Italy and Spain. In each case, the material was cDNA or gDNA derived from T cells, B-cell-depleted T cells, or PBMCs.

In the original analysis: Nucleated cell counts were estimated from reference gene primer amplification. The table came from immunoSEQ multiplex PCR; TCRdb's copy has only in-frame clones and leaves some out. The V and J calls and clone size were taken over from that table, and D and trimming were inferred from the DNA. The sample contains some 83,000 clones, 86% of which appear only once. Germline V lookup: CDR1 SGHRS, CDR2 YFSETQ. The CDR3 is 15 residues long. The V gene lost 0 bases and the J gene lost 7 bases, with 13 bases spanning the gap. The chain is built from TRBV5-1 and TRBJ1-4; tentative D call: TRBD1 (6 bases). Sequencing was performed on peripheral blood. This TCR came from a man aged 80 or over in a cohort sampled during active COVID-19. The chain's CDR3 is CASSLAQGSGEKLFF. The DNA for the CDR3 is TGCGCCAGCAGCTTGGCCCAGGGGTCCGGTGAAAAACTGTTTTTT.